This T cell receptor (beta chain) stems from a study of T cells in localized non-small cell lung cancer. The protocol was immunoSEQ multiplex PCR, while the TCRdb copy is restricted to in-frame clones and leaves out a portion. This sample has some 30,000 clones; over 80% occur once, and the top ten carry around 5.9%. Study-wide points: Heterogeneity cannot be ruled out, as sequencing used one tumor region only. The highest T cell clonality was in uninvolved adjacent lung, above tumor. A median approximately 59 of the top 100 tumor clones appeared in adjacent lung.

As to this clone: Its antigen is not known.

The sample consisted of PBMCs, taken before any cancer treatment. The clonotype was recovered from a man between 40 and 75 years old with stage II lung adenocarcinoma.

CDR3 DNA: TGTGCCAGCAGCGACGGACAGGCCAAGAACACTGAAGCTTTCTTT. Amino acids: CASSDGQAKNTEAFF. This chain joins TRBV28 and TRBJ1-1, with 7 positions matching TRBD1. CDR3 length equals 15 residues. Germline V CDR1 and CDR2: MDHEN, SYDVKM. With 6 bases clipped from V and 1 base from J, the junction kept 8 bases outside the gene matches.